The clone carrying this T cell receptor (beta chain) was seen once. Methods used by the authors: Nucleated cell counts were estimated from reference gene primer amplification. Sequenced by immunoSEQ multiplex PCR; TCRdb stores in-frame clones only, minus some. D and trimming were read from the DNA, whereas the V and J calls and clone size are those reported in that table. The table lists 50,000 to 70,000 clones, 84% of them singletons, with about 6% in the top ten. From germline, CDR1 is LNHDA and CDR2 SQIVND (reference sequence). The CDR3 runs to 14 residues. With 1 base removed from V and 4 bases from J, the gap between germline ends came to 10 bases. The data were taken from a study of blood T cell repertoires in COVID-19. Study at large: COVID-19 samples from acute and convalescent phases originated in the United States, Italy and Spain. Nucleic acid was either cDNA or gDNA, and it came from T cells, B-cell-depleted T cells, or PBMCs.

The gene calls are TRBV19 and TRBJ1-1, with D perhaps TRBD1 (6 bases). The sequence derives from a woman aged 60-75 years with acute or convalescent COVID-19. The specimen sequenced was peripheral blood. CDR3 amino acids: CASSIVSGVTEAFF. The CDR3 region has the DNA TGTGCCAGTAGTATAGTGTCAGGGGTCACTGAAGCTTTCTTT. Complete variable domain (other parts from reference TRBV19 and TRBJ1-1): DGGITQSPKYLFRKEGQNVTLSCEQNLNHDAMYWYRQDPGQGLRLIYYSQIVNDFQKGDIAEGYSVSREKKESFPLTVTSAQKNPTAFYLCASSIVSGVTEAFFGQGTRLTVV.